The rows below give T cell receptor beta chains drawn from one sample of a study of blood T cell repertoires in COVID-19. TCRdb's copy holds only in-frame clones and misses some; the assay was immunoSEQ multiplex PCR. The sample has about 160,000 clones, roughly 84% seen once; the top ten hold around 2.1%. Sequencing was performed on peripheral blood. The receptors here all came from a man in his 70s with acute or convalescent COVID-19. CDR3s include the opening cysteine and the closing phenylalanine or tryptophan. D genes are given only for firm matches. Some rows mark clone size as missing; the rest say once, few, many or name a class of expanded clone.

cdr3_aa cdr3_nt clone_size j_call v_call d_call
CASSRTGYEQYF TGTGCCAGCAGCCGGACAGGGTACGAGCAGTACTTC . TRBJ2-7 TRBV12-3/TRBV12-4 TRBD1
CASSFGQGPDTQYF TGTGCCAGTAGTTTCGGACAGGGGCCAGATACGCAGTATTTT . TRBJ2-3 TRBV19 TRBD1
CASSFSGAPHEQYF TGTGCCAGCAGCTTTTCAGGGGCTCCCCACGAGCAGTACTTC . TRBJ2-7 TRBV7-8 .
CASSQGGGTLYEQYF TGTGCCAGCAGCCAAGGGGGGGGGACCCTCTACGAGCAGTACTTC few TRBJ2-7 TRBV3-1/TRBV3-2 TRBD2
CASTLLSPGQGMDTGELFF TGCGCCAGCACACTTCTGAGTCCGGGACAGGGTATGGACACCGGGGAGCTGTTTTTT . TRBJ2-2 TRBV5-1 TRBD1
CASGQGSGELFF TGTGCTAGTGGGCAGGGGTCCGGGGAGCTGTTTTTT once TRBJ2-2 TRBV12-5 .
CASSASGTSGSYEQYF TGTGCCAGCTCCGCATCCGGGACTAGCGGCTCCTACGAGCAGTACTTC . TRBJ2-7 TRBV18 TRBD2
CASSPREGTGYNEQFF TGTGCCAGCAGCCCCAGGGAGGGGACAGGTTACAATGAGCAGTTCTTC . TRBJ2-1 TRBV11-3 .
CASSLERRGSNQPQHF TGTGCCAGCAGCTTGGAAAGGAGAGGGTCCAATCAGCCCCAGCATTTT . TRBJ1-5 TRBV5-5 .
CASSVGLNTHEQYF TGTGCCAGCAGCGTGGGACTAAATACCCACGAGCAGTACTTC . TRBJ2-7 TRBV13 TRBD2
CASSLTGQGYNEQFF TGCGCCAGCAGCTTAACCGGACAGGGCTACAATGAGCAGTTCTTC . TRBJ2-1 TRBV5-1 TRBD1
CASSFAGRVMNTEAFF TGTGCCAGCAGTTTCGCAGGGAGGGTAATGAACACTGAAGCTTTCTTT once TRBJ1-1 TRBV28 .
CASSLLQGGTGELFF TGTGCCAGCAGTTTATTACAGGGGGGGACCGGGGAGCTGTTTTTT . TRBJ2-2 TRBV28 .
CASSSGQGGYGYTF TGTGCCAGCAGCTCCGGACAGGGGGGCTATGGCTACACCTTC few TRBJ1-2 TRBV7-8 TRBD1